The 30 T cell receptor beta chains presented below share a single source sample, sequenced in a study of beta chain features in type 1 diabetes. The antigens these receptors bind are not known. Since all of the isolated RNA was reverse transcribed, expressed TCRB transcripts were what got sequenced. Repertoires were generated with immunoSEQ multiplex PCR, while TCRdb's copy carries only in-frame clones and drops some. Among about 180,000 clones listed, 7.8% were seen once. General study findings and limits: Among all four CD4+ subsets, Type 1 diabetes patients had TCRB CDR3s that were moderately but significantly shorter.

The sequenced sample was central memory CD4+ T cells from blood. These receptors were taken from a woman between 35 and 50 years old with type 1 diabetes.

This CDR3 is CASSQGTGGPLLVNTEAFF. The CDR3 DNA is TGCGCCAGCAGCCAAGGGACAGGGGGTCCCCTCCTAGTGAACACTGAAGCTTTCTTT. The chain is built from TRBV4-1 and TRBJ1-1, with 10 positions matching TRBD1. The germline V gene has CDR1 MGHRA and CDR2 YSYEKL. With 1 base clipped from V and 0 bases from J, the junction kept 11 bases outside the gene matches. The CDR3 totals 19 residues.

This clone turned up a few times. The chain carries TRBV19 and TRBJ1-5; 7 positions match TRBD1. Germline CDR1 and CDR2: LNHDA and SQIVND (reference sequence). This CDR3 region has 14 residues. V shed 5 bases and J 7 bases; nucleotides not matched to a gene: 8. This chain's CDR3 is CASSPTGSKQPQHF. CDR3 bases: TGTGCCAGTAGTCCGACAGGGAGTAAGCAGCCCCAGCATTTT.

This clone was detected only a few times. The chain combines TRBV9 with TRBJ1-1; 7 nucleotides match TRBD1. V gave up 1 base and J gave up 6 bases; unmatched junction bases: 6. The CDR3 contains 14 residues. CDR1 and CDR2 from the germline V gene are SGDLS and YYNGEE. CDR3 amino acids: CASSVQGDSAEAFF. Written as DNA, the CDR3 is TGTGCCAGCAGCGTACAGGGGGACAGCGCTGAAGCTTTCTTT.

The chain joins TRBV7-2 to TRBJ1-4, with 9 bases aligning to TRBD1. There are 14 residues in the CDR3. Germline CDR1 and CDR2: SGHTA and FQGNSA. The V and J ends lost 5 bases and 6 bases, in that order; junction bases with no gene match: 4. The CDR3 spells CASSPTGGYEKLFF. CDR3 bases: TGTGCCAGCAGCCCCACAGGGGGCTATGAAAAACTGTTTTTT.

This clone appeared a few times. CDR3 amino acids: CASSMTGFLAKNIQYF. The CDR3 coding sequence is TGTGCCAGCAGCATGACCGGGTTCCTAGCCAAAAACATTCAGTACTTC. The rearrangement joins TRBV28 to TRBJ2-4; D unresolved. Per the germline V gene, CDR1 is MDHEN and CDR2 is SYDVKM. The V and J ends lost 6 bases and 0 bases respectively, with 15 bases between them. The CDR3 length is 16 residues.

This clone was detected only a few times. This chain joins TRBV6-6 and TRBJ2-2, with D maybe TRBD2 (5 bases). The CDR3 extends over 15 amino acids. V lost 3 bases, J lost 5 bases, and 13 bases lay in between. CDR1 is MNHNY and CDR2 is SVGAGI in the germline V gene (reference sequence). Here the CDR3 reads CASSYTGMLTGELFF. CDR3 DNA: TGTGCCAGCAGTTATACCGGGATGCTTACCGGGGAGCTGTTTTTT.

This clone was observed a few times. This chain uses TRBV19 with TRBJ2-7; 7 bases agree with TRBD1. The CDR3 has 13 residues. V dropped 6 bases and J dropped 3; count of bases not matched to a gene: 5. The V gene's germline CDR1 is LNHDA and CDR2 SQIVND (reference sequence). CDR3 coding DNA: TGTGCCAGTAGCCCGGGACAGAGCTACGAGCAGTACTTC. This codes for CASSPGQSYEQYF.

This clone was detected only a few times. The V call is TRBV14, the J call TRBJ2-2; unclear D gene. The CDR3 has 15 residues. Trimming removed 4 bases at V and 2 bases at J, with 11 bases between. The V gene's germline CDR1 is SGHDN and CDR2 FVKESK. CDR3 sequence reads: CASSLARLNTGELFF. The DNA for the CDR3 is TGTGCCAGCAGCCTCGCGCGACTTAACACCGGGGAGCTGTTTTTT.

There are a few counts of this clone. V and J are TRBV27 and TRBJ2-7, with D possibly being TRBD2 (5 bases). The CDR3 is 13 residues long. Between the trimmed V and J ends, which lost 2 bases and 6 bases, there was a span of 11 bases. CDR1 is MNHEY and CDR2 is SMNVEV in the germline V gene (reference sequence). The CDR3 DNA sequence: TGTGCCAGCAGTTTACAGAGGGAGAGCGAGCAGTACTTC. Encoded protein: CASSLQRESEQYF.

This clone was counted only a few times. The CDR3 bases are TGTGCCAGCAGCAAAGAGGGGAGGCGAGCCTCTGGGGCCAACGTCCTGACTTTC. Translation: CASSKEGRRASGANVLTF. The chain links TRBV9 to TRBJ2-6, with TRBD2 as a possible D gene (6 bases). Between the trimmed V and J ends, which lost 4 bases and 0 bases, there was a span of 17 bases. The germline gives CDR1 SGDLS, CDR2 YYNGEE. This CDR3 region has 18 residues.

The table lists this clone with a few counts. V gene TRBV6-1 combines with J gene TRBJ2-6; TRBD1 matches 7 bases. With V trimmed by 8 bases and J by 3 bases, 4 bases remained unmatched. The germline V gene has CDR1 MNHNS and CDR2 SASEGT. The CDR3 totals 14 residues. The CDR3 DNA reads as TGTGCCAGCGGGGACAGCTATGGGGCCAACGTCCTGACTTTC. Translation: CASGDSYGANVLTF.

This clone was detected only a few times. The rearrangement joins TRBV6-5 to TRBJ1-4, with TRBD1 matching over 8 bases. With 5 bases clipped from V and 5 bases from J, the junction kept 7 bases outside the gene matches. There are 15 residues in the CDR3. Germline CDR1 MNHEY, CDR2 SVGAGI. The DNA for the CDR3 is TGTGCCAGCAGTATCGGGGACAGGAAAAATGAAAAACTGTTTTTT. Translating gives CASSIGDRKNEKLFF.

V usage is TRBV28 and J usage is TRBJ2-3; 10 bases line up with TRBD2. Germline values: CDR1 MDHEN, CDR2 SYDVKM. V trimming: 6 bases; J trimming: 0 bases; junction bases outside the gene matches: 15. The CDR3 contains 19 residues. The CDR3 loop is CASRSYRNERGGSTDTQYF. CDR3 bases: TGTGCCAGCAGATCGTACCGGAACGAGCGGGGGGGTAGCACAGATACGCAGTATTTT.

This clone has just a few counts. CDR3 in DNA: TGCAGCTTCAGGGGGCCGGTTACTGAAGCTTTCTTT. It specifies CSFRGPVTEAFF. The chain combines TRBV29-1 with TRBJ1-1, with 8 positions matching TRBD1. The V segment lost 8 bases and the J segment 5 bases; nucleotides outside the gene matches: 7. The CDR3 spans 12 residues. The V gene's germline CDR1 is SQVTM and CDR2 ANQGSEA.

This clone was recorded a few times. The gene calls are TRBV18 and TRBJ1-4, with D unresolved. V lost 7 bases and J lost 5, with 11 bases in between. This CDR3 comprises 13 residues. Germline CDR1 is KGHSH and CDR2 is LQKENI. In DNA, the CDR3 is TGTGCCAGCTTAGCAGATCCCAATGAAAAACTGTTTTTT. Its protein is CASLADPNEKLFF.

The genes are TRBV14 and TRBJ2-6; D remains ambiguous. The CDR3 extends over 14 amino acids. Trimming removed 4 bases from V and 0 bases from J, with 4 bases in between. CDR1 is SGHDN, CDR2 FVKESK, per germline. Written as DNA, the CDR3 is TGTGCCAGCAGCCGTAGCTCTGGGGCCAACGTCCTGACTTTC. Its translation is CASSRSSGANVLTF. Looking up the rest from reference TRBV14 and TRBJ2-6 gives the full variable domain: EAGVTQFPSHSVIEKGQTVTLRCDPISGHDNLYWYRRVMGKEIKFLLHFVKESKQDESGMPNNRFLAERTGGTYSTLKVQPAELEDSGVYFCASSRSSGANVLTFGAGSRLTVL.

This clone showed up just a few times. This sequence joins TRBV28 and TRBJ1-2; the D is unclear. V lost 6 bases and J 5 bases, leaving 7 bases between the germline ends. CDR1 is MDHEN and CDR2 is SYDVKM in the germline V gene. The CDR3 runs to 11 residues. For the CDR3, the DNA is TGTGCCAGCAGGGCAGAATATGGCTACACCTTC. It translates to CASRAEYGYTF.

Only a few counts were recorded for this clone. The chain uses TRBV29-1 and TRBJ1-3; weak D call: TRBD1 (5 bases). V was trimmed by 4 bases and J by 8 bases, leaving 12 bases between them. The length of the CDR3 is 12 residues. The germline gives CDR1 SQVTM, CDR2 ANQGSEA. As DNA, the CDR3 is TGCAGCGTTGGCAACGGGGGGGACACCATATATTTT. Its protein is CSVGNGGDTIYF.

The rearrangement joins TRBV25-1 to TRBJ2-7, with TRBD1 as a possible D gene (5 bases). Germline V gene data show CDR1 as MGHDK and CDR2 as SYGVNS. The CDR3 has 16 residues. Trimming removed 3 bases at V and 3 bases at J, with 18 bases between. The CDR3 DNA reads as TGTGCCAGCAGTGATTCAGTGAGTATCGACAGCTACGAGCAGTACTTC. It encodes CASSDSVSIDSYEQYF.

The J gene is TRBJ2-7, the V gene TRBV6-1; tentatively, D is TRBD1 (7 bases). Between the trimmed V and J ends, which lost 1 base and 1 base, there was a span of 11 bases. CDR1 MNHNS and CDR2 SASEGT come from the germline V gene. The CDR3 totals 15 residues. In nucleotides, the CDR3 is TGTGCCAGCAGTGAAGTAGCGGACAGGTCCTACGAGCAGTACTTC. Amino acid sequence: CASSEVADRSYEQYF.

This clone has only a few counts. This sequence joins TRBV25-1 and TRBJ2-1; D unresolved. Per germline, CDR1 MGHDK and CDR2 SYGVNS. V shed 4 bases and J shed 4 bases, with 11 bases lying between them. The CDR3 loop spans 14 amino acids. This CDR3 reads CASSGPIEYNEQFF. The CDR3 nucleotides read TGTGCCAGCAGTGGTCCAATTGAGTACAATGAGCAGTTCTTC.

This clone has more than one count but fewer than ten. The V call is TRBV9, the J call TRBJ2-1; D is unclear. Germline V lookup: CDR1 SGDLS, CDR2 YYNGEE. This CDR3 is 15 amino acids long. Between the trimmed V and J ends, which lost 0 bases and 0 bases, there was a span of 7 bases. The DNA of the CDR3 is TGTGCCAGCAGCGTAGAGTCGAGCTCCTACAATGAGCAGTTCTTC. This sequence encodes CASSVESSSYNEQFF.

The J gene is TRBJ2-3, the V gene TRBV9, with 8 bases that match TRBD2. The germline V gene has CDR1 SGDLS and CDR2 YYNGEE. This CDR3 region has 18 residues. V gave up 4 bases and J gave up 7 bases; unmatched junction bases: 20. CDR3 amino acids: CASSNRRGSGAPQHTQYF. CDR3 coding DNA: TGTGCCAGCAGCAACAGGAGGGGTAGCGGGGCTCCCCAGCATACGCAGTATTTT. Full variable domain (remainder filled in from reference TRBV9 and TRBJ2-3): DSGVTQTPKHLITATGQRVTLRCSPRSGDLSVYWYQQSLDQGLQFLIQYYNGEERAKGNILERFSAQQFPDLHSELNLSSLELGDSALYFCASSNRRGSGAPQHTQYFGPGTRLTVL.

This clone showed up just a few times. This chain uses TRBV28 with TRBJ2-2; 9 bases line up with TRBD1. Per germline, CDR1 MDHEN and CDR2 SYDVKM. The CDR3 length is 17 residues. V lost 1 base to trimming and J lost 5 bases; unmatched junction nucleotides: 8. Here the CDR3 DNA reads TGTGCCAGCAGTTTATCCGGGACAGGGCGTGGTACCGGGGAGCTGTTTTTT. Protein: CASSLSGTGRGTGELFF.

This clone was picked up a small number of times. The chain employs TRBV28 and TRBJ2-3; the D is unclear. Germline V lookup: CDR1 MDHEN, CDR2 SYDVKM. V lost 5 bases to trimming and J lost 1 base, with 13 bases between them. The CDR3 has 15 amino acids. Here the CDR3 reads CASSVPRSGTDTQYF. CDR3 DNA: TGTGCCAGCAGTGTCCCGAGGAGCGGCACAGATACGCAGTATTTT.

There are a few counts of this clone. The V call is TRBV2, the J call TRBJ2-7, with D unresolved. Germline values: CDR1 SNHLY, CDR2 FYNNEI. Trimming took off 8 bases at V and 1 base at J, with 6 bases between the two ends. The CDR3 runs to 11 residues. This chain's CDR3 is CASAPSYEQYF. CDR3 DNA sequence: TGTGCCAGCGCGCCATCCTACGAGCAGTACTTC.

This chain joins TRBV4-2 and TRBJ1-4, with 9 bases identical to TRBD1. CDR1 is LGHNA and CDR2 is YNFKEQ in the germline V gene. The CDR3 runs to 14 residues. V dropped 3 bases and J dropped 8; count of bases not matched to a gene: 4. The CDR3 region is CASSQGQGGEKLFF. CDR3 nucleotide sequence: TGTGCCAGCAGCCAGGGACAGGGTGGGGAAAAACTGTTTTTT.

CDR3 region: CASSSAGTVIYNEQFF. DNA of the CDR3: TGTGCCAGCAGCTCAGCCGGGACAGTGATTTACAATGAGCAGTTCTTC. The chain combines TRBV5-5 with TRBJ2-1; 7 bases line up with TRBD1. V trimming: 3 bases; J trimming: 4 bases; junction bases outside the gene matches: 10. The CDR3 length is 16 residues. CDR1 SGHKS and CDR2 YYEKEE come from the germline V gene (reference sequence). The full variable domain, with the rest looked up from reference TRBV5-5 and TRBJ2-1, is DAGVTQSPTHLIKTRGQQVTLRCSPISGHKSVSWYQQVLGQGPQFIFQYYEKEERGRGNFPDRFSARQFPNYSSELNVNALLLGDSALYLCASSSAGTVIYNEQFFGPGTRLTVL.

This clone was seen a few times. This chain uses TRBV7-2 with TRBJ2-1, with TRBD1 identical over 10 bases. Trimming took 6 bases from V and 8 from J; bases not matched to a gene: 4. CDR1 and CDR2 from the germline V gene are SGHTA and FQGNSA. The CDR3 loop spans 13 amino acids. In DNA, the CDR3 is TGTGCCAGCAGTCGGGACAGGGGTCATGAGCAGTTCTTC. Amino acids: CASSRDRGHEQFF.

The V call is TRBV7-2, the J call TRBJ2-7; the D gene is possibly TRBD1 (6 bases). CDR3 size: 17 residues. Trimming stripped 1 base from V and 0 bases from J, with 16 bases between. Looked up from germline, CDR1 is SGHTA and CDR2 is FQGNSA. CDR3 DNA: TGTGCCAGCAGCTTAGTCAAGGGGGTCCAGGCCTCCTACGAGCAGTACTTC. This codes for CASSLVKGVQASYEQYF. Using reference TRBV7-2 and TRBJ2-7 for the parts outside the CDR3, the full variable domain is GAGVSQSPSNKVTEKGKDVELRCDPISGHTALYWYRQSLGQGLEFLIYFQGNSAPDKSGLPSDRFSAERTGGSVSTLTIQRTQQEDSAVYLCASSLVKGVQASYEQYFGPGTRLTVT.